One sample yielded the 3 T cell receptor beta chains listed below, sequenced in a study of cytomegalovirus exposure and HLA in healthy donors. In the PCR, 60 Vbeta and 13 Jbeta primers were used. Generated by immunoSEQ multiplex PCR, the TCRdb table keeps only in-frame clones and is missing some. The data contain around 220,000 clones, roughly four fifths of them singletons. Material for sequencing was PBMCs. The source is a girl between 5 and 17 years old in good health and CMV-seronegative.

The V gene is TRBV7-3, the J gene TRBJ2-1; D perhaps matches TRBD1 (6 bases). Germline V gene data show CDR1 as SGHTA and CDR2 as FQGTGA. This CDR3 region has 13 residues. The germline V and J ends were trimmed by 5 bases and 7 bases, with 12 bases remaining between them. The CDR3, as DNA: TGTGCCAGCAGCGTTAAGGGGGAGAATGAGCAGTTCTTC. Translated: CASSVKGENEQFF.

The chain joins TRBV5-4 to TRBJ1-2; TRBD1 matches at 9 bases. Germline V lookup: CDR1 SGHNT, CDR2 YYREEE (reference sequence). The CDR3 runs to 15 residues. J was trimmed by 1 base and V by 5 bases; bases with no gene match: 6. CDR3 protein: CASRRDRGDNYGYTF. The CDR3 DNA sequence: TGTGCCAGCAGAAGAGACAGGGGGGATAACTATGGCTACACCTTC.

This clone occurred a few times. V is TRBV6-1 and J is TRBJ2-7, with D perhaps matching TRBD1 (6 bases). Per germline, CDR1 MNHNS and CDR2 SASEGT. There are 14 residues in the CDR3. The germline V and J ends were trimmed by 5 bases and 0 bases, with 11 bases remaining between them. CDR3 sequence: CASSRDTSSYEQYF. CDR3 coding DNA: TGTGCCAGCAGTCGGGACACTAGCTCCTACGAGCAGTACTTC.